This is a list of T cell receptor beta chains from one sample in a study of blood T cell repertoires in COVID-19. Libraries were prepared by immunoSEQ multiplex PCR; TCRdb keeps only in-frame clonotypes and omits some of them. The repertoire holds 250,000 to 350,000 clones, with approximately 87% as singletons. The specimen sequenced was peripheral blood. The source of these receptors is a woman between 50 and 59 years old with active or convalescent COVID-19. The conserved cysteine and the conserved F or W are not part of the CDR3 here.

>12|TRBJ1-3|TRBV28
ASSLRQAGNTIY
>12|TRBJ2-6|TRBV28
ASRGTGGANVLT
>14|TRBJ2-3|TRBV11-2
ASSLNSGRGRDTQY
>12|TRBJ2-5|TRBV10-3
AIRRTSGEETQY
>14|TRBJ2-1|TRBV5-1
ASSSSRGVGVSEQF
>13|TRBJ2-7|TRBV7-9
ASSPPSDSNYEQY
>13|TRBJ2-3|TRBV7-3
ASSLGTGSTDTQY
>10|TRBJ1-1|TRBV29-1
SSLSGSTEAF
>13|TRBJ2-1|TRBV6-5
ASSRTSGTYNEQF
>12|TRBJ1-3|TRBV18
ASSPQTDGNTIY
>15|TRBJ2-7|TRBV7-7
ASSFRAGLIIVHEQY
>12|TRBJ1-2|TRBV25-1
ASSDREWTYGYT
>14|TRBJ1-3|TRBV18
ASSLTQGVGGNTIY
>13|TRBJ2-3|TRBV6-5
ASSPGTANPDTQY
>12|TRBJ1-1|TRBV19
ASSIVVLNTEAF
>14|TRBJ2-7|TRBV7-8
ASSPGTSGDLYEQY
>11|TRBJ2-7|TRBV6-5
ASSYSYRAEQY
>14|TRBJ1-3|TRBV5-4
ASSLDSVSGRNTIY
>12|TRBJ2-1|TRBV5-1
ASSIRLVRHEQF
>10|TRBJ1-1|TRBV7-2
ASSYSYTEAF
>13|TRBJ1-1|TRBV19
ASSASGQVNTEAF
>14|TRBJ2-1|TRBV27
ASSLDSGVLFNEQF
>12|TRBJ1-2|TRBV7-9
ASSLGQGPYGYT
>9|TRBJ1-1|TRBV19
ASRRASEAF
>10|TRBJ2-1|TRBV24-1
ATSDLRREQF